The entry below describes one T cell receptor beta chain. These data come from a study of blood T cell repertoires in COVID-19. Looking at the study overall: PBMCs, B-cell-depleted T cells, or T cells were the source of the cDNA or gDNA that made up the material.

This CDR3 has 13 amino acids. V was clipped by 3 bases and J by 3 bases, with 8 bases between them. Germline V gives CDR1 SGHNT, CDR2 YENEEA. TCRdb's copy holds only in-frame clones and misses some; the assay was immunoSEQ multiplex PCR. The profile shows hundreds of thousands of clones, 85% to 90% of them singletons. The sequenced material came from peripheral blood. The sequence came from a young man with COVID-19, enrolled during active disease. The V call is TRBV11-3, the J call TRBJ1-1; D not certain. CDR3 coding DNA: TGTGCCAGCAGCTTCTCAACGGACACTGAAGCTTTCTTT. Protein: CASSFSTDTEAFF.